What follows are 9 T cell receptor beta chains derived from one specimen sequenced in a study of naive and memory T cell subsets. Two oligonucleotides, mixed equimolar, formed the beta constant-region primer covering TRBC1 and TRBC2. TCRdb called the UMI-ligation and nested PCR reads again in MiXCR, with one record for every CDR3 protein. The sample includes some 150,000 distinct CDR3 sequences, 17% of them seen just once. The sequencing sample was made of naive CD4+ T cells from blood. The receptors derive from a human donor in good health.

There are a few counts of this clonotype. The chain couples TRBV19 to TRBJ2-1, with 12 nucleotides matching TRBD2. The germline V gene has CDR1 LNHDA and CDR2 SQIVND (reference sequence). This CDR3 is 15 amino acids long. The J segment lost 16 bases and the V segment lost 6 bases, leaving 16 bases of the junction unmatched. CDR3 DNA sequence: TGTGCCAGTAGGAGGGGGGGTCTAGCGGGAGGGCCTTCTTTCTTC. This sequence encodes CASRRGGLAGGPSFF.

The rearrangement joins TRBV20-1 to TRBJ1-5, with no clear D. This CDR3 contains 14 residues. Germline lookup yields CDR1 DFQATT and CDR2 SNEGSKA (reference sequence). V lost 0 bases, J lost 4 bases, and 10 bases lay in between. In DNA form, the CDR3 reads TGCAGTGCTAGAGAGATGTTGGCGAATCAGCCCCAGCATTTT. It encodes CSAREMLANQPQHF.

There are a few counts of this clonotype. The J gene is TRBJ2-3, the V gene TRBV7-2; TRBD2 matches 8 bases. The CDR3 runs to 11 residues. The germline gives CDR1 SGHTA, CDR2 FQGNSA. V shed 3 bases and J 10 bases; nucleotides not matched to a gene: 0. The CDR3 nucleotides are TGTGCCAGCAGCTTGGGACTAGCGCAGTATTTT. Its translation: CASSLGLAQYF.

V is TRBV7-3 and J is TRBJ2-1, with no clear D. This CDR3 has 16 residues. CDR1 SGHTA and CDR2 FQGTGA come from the germline V gene. V gave up 1 base and J gave up 0 bases, with 10 bases separating them. This chain's CDR3 is CASSLKGPGSYNEQFF. CDR3 nucleotide sequence: TGTGCCAGCAGCTTAAAGGGCCCCGGCTCCTACAATGAGCAGTTCTTC. The variable domain in full, completed from reference TRBV7-3 and TRBJ2-1, reads GAGVSQTPSNKVTEKGKYVELRCDPISGHTALYWYRQSLGQGPEFLIYFQGTGAADDSGLPNDRFFAVRPEGSVSTLKIQRTERGDSAVYLCASSLKGPGSYNEQFFGPGTRLTVL.

This clonotype appeared a few times. The gene calls are TRBV12-3 or TRBV12-4 and TRBJ2-7, with D tentatively TRBD2 (5 bases). V was shortened by 5 bases and J by 3 bases, with 17 bases between the two germline ends. The CDR3 is 15 amino acids. In DNA form, the CDR3 reads TGTGCCAGCAGTGCCGCGGGTAAAGAAAACTACGAGCAGTACTTC. Encoded protein: CASSAAGKENYEQYF.

This rearrangement joins TRBV5-1 to TRBJ2-5, with 10 nucleotides matching TRBD2. Trimming at V came to 0 bases and at J to 2 bases, leaving 4 bases not matched to a gene. CDR1 and CDR2 (germline): SGHRS, YFSETQ. This CDR3 has 16 amino acids. CDR3 amino acids: CASSLEAGGRQETQYF. CDR3 bases: TGCGCCAGCAGCTTGGAAGCGGGAGGGCGGCAAGAGACCCAGTACTTC.

This clonotype was picked up a small number of times. The chain joins TRBV2 to TRBJ2-1, with TRBD2 identical over 7 bases. The V and J ends lost 8 bases and 1 base, in that order; junction bases with no gene match: 2. Germline loops: CDR1 SNHLY, CDR2 FYNNEI. The CDR3 extends over 13 amino acids. Written as DNA, the CDR3 is TGTGCCAGCTGCGGGAGTTCCTACAATGAGCAGTTCTTC. Its protein is CASCGSSYNEQFF.

The gene calls are TRBV14 and TRBJ2-2; D uncertain. V lost 4 bases to trimming and J lost 2 bases, with 8 bases between them. The CDR3 has 14 amino acids. Germline CDR1 and CDR2: SGHDN and FVKESK. CDR3 region: CASSPDQNTGELFF. In nucleotides, the CDR3 is TGTGCCAGCAGCCCGGACCAAAACACCGGGGAGCTGTTTTTT.

The CDR3: CASSARGISYNEQFF. The CDR3 coding sequence is TGTGCCAGCAGCGCGCGGGGGATCTCCTACAATGAGCAGTTCTTC. The chain is built from TRBV7-2 and TRBJ2-1, with TRBD2 matching over 7 bases. From germline, CDR1 is SGHTA and CDR2 FQGNSA. This CDR3 contains 15 residues. V was pared by 5 bases and J by 0 bases, with 4 bases of the junction left unmatched.